This passage covers 21 T cell receptor beta chains from one sample sequenced in a study of blood T cell repertoires in COVID-19. Some clones are missing from TCRdb's copy, which holds only in-frame ones; the method was immunoSEQ multiplex PCR. The data hold some 62,000 clones, with approximately 88% observed a single time. The sample was peripheral blood. The source of these receptors is a human donor in a cohort sampled during active COVID-19.

The chain combines TRBV19 with TRBJ2-3; a possible D gene is TRBD1 (6 bases). The CDR3 spans 14 residues. Trimming removed 7 bases from V and 0 bases from J, with 11 bases in between. Germline V gives CDR1 LNHDA, CDR2 SQIVND (reference sequence). CDR3 region: CASKRQASTDTQYF. The CDR3 bases are TGTGCCAGTAAGCGACAGGCTAGCACAGATACGCAGTATTTT.

V usage is TRBV7-8 and J usage is TRBJ2-5; TRBD1 matches 9 bases. There are 18 residues in the CDR3. CDR1 is SGHVS, CDR2 FQNEAQ, per germline. V was clipped by 1 base and J by 3 bases; unmatched bases: 12. The CDR3 DNA sequence: TGTGCCAGCAGCTTAGACCCGAGGGGACAGGGAAGGAAAGAGACCCAGTACTTC. Amino acids: CASSLDPRGQGRKETQYF.

The CDR3 region has the DNA TGTGCCAGCAGGGCGGGGGGAAACACCGGGGAGCTGTTTTTT. It encodes CASRAGGNTGELFF. The chain has TRBV28 and TRBJ2-2; 8 bases match TRBD2. Looked up from germline, CDR1 is MDHEN and CDR2 is SYDVKM. V lost 6 bases, J lost 2 bases, and 2 bases stayed unmatched. The CDR3 consists of 14 residues.

The rearrangement joins TRBV27 to TRBJ1-5; TRBD1 is a possible D gene (6 bases). The CDR3 has 15 residues. The V and J ends lost 0 bases and 4 bases respectively, with 10 bases between them. CDR1 MNHEY and CDR2 SMNVEV come from the germline V gene (reference sequence). The CDR3 sequence: CASSLSGAGNQPQHF. The CDR3 DNA is TGTGCCAGCAGTTTATCGGGGGCAGGAAATCAGCCCCAGCATTTT.

The chain links TRBV19 to TRBJ2-5; D might be TRBD1 (6 bases). In germline, CDR1 is LNHDA, CDR2 SQIVND (reference sequence). The CDR3 has 17 amino acids. V lost 4 bases and J lost 1, with 19 bases in between. Here the CDR3 reads CASSKKGQPALQETQYF. CDR3 in DNA: TGTGCCAGTAGTAAGAAAGGACAGCCAGCCCTCCAAGAGACCCAGTACTTC.

The chain recombines TRBV7-9 with TRBJ1-2; the match to TRBD1 covers 10 bases. The CDR3 runs 14 residues. V gave up 1 base and J gave up 7 bases; unmatched junction bases: 3. Germline V gene lookup returns CDR1 SEHNR and CDR2 FQNEAQ (reference sequence). This CDR3 is CASSLEGQGTGYTF. DNA of the CDR3: TGTGCCAGCAGCTTAGAGGGACAGGGGACTGGCTACACCTTC.

V gene TRBV5-1 combines with J gene TRBJ2-5; the D gene is possibly TRBD2 (5 bases). Germline V gene data show CDR1 as SGHRS and CDR2 as YFSETQ. The CDR3 consists of 15 residues. Trimming removed 1 base from V and 5 bases from J, with 15 bases in between. The CDR3 protein is CASSLKTRGQETQYF. The CDR3 coding sequence is TGCGCCAGCAGCTTGAAGACCCGGGGTCAGGAGACCCAGTACTTC.

This clone is a singleton in its sample. V usage is TRBV10-1 and J usage is TRBJ1-4; 9 bases fit TRBD1. Germline CDR1 is WNHNN and CDR2 is SYGVQD (reference sequence). V lost 3 bases, J lost 7 bases, and 9 bases stayed unmatched. The CDR3 covers 16 residues. Here the CDR3 DNA reads TGCGCCAGCAGTGAATCGGACAGGGGTCGTTGTGAAAAACTGTTTTTT. Translated, it gives CASSESDRGRCEKLFF.

The genes are TRBV4-2 and TRBJ2-4; possibly TRBD2 for D (6 bases). The length of the CDR3 is 11 residues. Germline CDR1 is LGHNA and CDR2 is YNFKEQ. Between the trimmed V and J ends, which lost 4 bases and 15 bases, there was a span of 13 bases. This CDR3 is CASSRGTEVYF. CDR3 in DNA: TGTGCCAGCAGCCGCGGGACTGAGGTGTACTTC.

This sequence joins TRBV5-6 and TRBJ1-2; the D gene is possibly TRBD1 (6 bases). This CDR3 region has 17 residues. The germline V gene encodes CDR1 SGHDT and CDR2 YYEEEE. With 6 bases removed from V and 3 bases from J, the gap between germline ends came to 24 bases. The CDR3, as DNA: TGTGCCAGCACGAAAGGACAGAAGGCTTGGTTGGACTATGGCTACACCTTC. Its protein product is CASTKGQKAWLDYGYTF.

The J gene is TRBJ2-7, the V gene TRBV12-3 or TRBV12-4, with a possible D match to TRBD2 (5 bases). CDR3 length: 13 amino acids. V lost 10 bases, J lost 1 base, and 14 bases lay in between. The CDR3 loop is CAIRDQVSYEQYF. In nucleotides, the CDR3 is TGTGCCATCCGGGATCAAGTTTCCTACGAGCAGTACTTC.

This clone was recorded once. This chain links TRBV11-2 with TRBJ2-1; 7 bases line up with TRBD1. Per the germline V gene, CDR1 is SGHAT and CDR2 is FQNNGV. V gave up 5 bases and J gave up 4 bases; unmatched junction bases: 5. This CDR3 is 14 amino acids long. CDR3 nucleotide sequence: TGTGCCAGCAGCCCCCGGGACAGATACAATGAGCAGTTCTTC. It encodes CASSPRDRYNEQFF.

This rearrangement joins TRBV6-5 to TRBJ2-7; 10 bases map to TRBD2. The V segment lost 4 bases and the J segment 3 bases; nucleotides outside the gene matches: 3. This CDR3 spans 14 amino acids. The germline V gene has CDR1 MNHEY and CDR2 SVGAGI. The CDR3 DNA follows: TGTGCCAGCAGTTCCTGGACTAGCGGCTACGAGCAGTACTTC. Its protein product is CASSSWTSGYEQYF.

This clone was seen once. The chain has TRBV5-4 and TRBJ2-7; D perhaps matches TRBD2 (6 bases). V lost 4 bases, J lost 5 bases, and 16 bases lay in between. Germline loops: CDR1 SGHNT, CDR2 YYREEE (reference sequence). This CDR3 region has 14 residues. The CDR3 bases are TGTGCCAGCAGCGTGAGGGAGGTGGGAGACGAGCAGTACTTC. Protein sequence: CASSVREVGDEQYF. The whole variable domain, filled in from reference TRBV5-4 and TRBJ2-7, reads ETGVTQSPTHLIKTRGQQVTLRCSSQSGHNTVSWYQQALGQGPQFIFQYYREEENGRGNFPPRFSGLQFPNYSSELNVNALELDDSALYLCASSVREVGDEQYFGPGTRLTVT.

This rearrangement joins TRBV5-1 to TRBJ2-3, with a weak D call TRBD1 (6 bases). The CDR3 consists of 16 residues. The V end was cut by 0 bases, the J end by 0 bases, with 11 bases between. CDR1 and CDR2 (germline): SGHRS, YFSETQ. The CDR3 protein is CASSLAGTTSTDTQYF. In DNA form, the CDR3 reads TGCGCCAGCAGCTTGGCAGGGACAACTAGCACAGATACGCAGTATTTT.

The chain recombines TRBV5-1 with TRBJ2-3; D ambiguous. Germline CDR1 SGHRS, CDR2 YFSETQ. The V gene lost 7 bases and the J gene lost 0 bases, with 12 bases spanning the gap. The CDR3 is 14 residues long. The CDR3 nucleotides are TGCGCCAGCTCTGAGTCCACTAGCACAGATACGCAGTATTTT. Translation: CASSESTSTDTQYF. The variable domain in full, completed from reference TRBV5-1 and TRBJ2-3, reads KAGVTQTPRYLIKTRGQQVTLSCSPISGHRSVSWYQQTPGQGLQFLFEYFSETQRNKGNFPGRFSGRQFSNSRSEMNVSTLELGDSALYLCASSESTSTDTQYFGPGTRLTVL.

The genes are TRBV7-9 and TRBJ2-4, with TRBD1 identical over 8 bases. V was pared by 3 bases and J by 4 bases, with 5 bases of the junction left unmatched. Germline values: CDR1 SEHNR, CDR2 FQNEAQ (reference sequence). The CDR3 extends over 15 amino acids. The CDR3 DNA sequence: TGTGCCAGCAGCTTCGCGCGGACAGGGAAAAACATTCAGTACTTC. This sequence encodes CASSFARTGKNIQYF.

The chain carries TRBV18 and TRBJ1-5; D is possibly TRBD1 (5 bases). Germline assignment: CDR1 KGHSH and CDR2 LQKENI. V lost 2 bases to trimming and J lost 0 bases, with 8 bases between them. This CDR3 contains 15 residues. CDR3 bases: TGTGCCAGCTCACCAACGACAGTTAGCAATCAGCCCCAGCATTTT. It specifies CASSPTTVSNQPQHF.

V and J are TRBV9 and TRBJ2-1; a weak D match, TRBD2 (6 bases). V was shortened by 6 bases and J by 10 bases, with 17 bases between the two germline ends. Germline lookup yields CDR1 SGDLS and CDR2 YYNGEE. The CDR3 length is 13 residues. The CDR3 here is CASTTGGLKEQFF. The CDR3 nucleotides read TGTGCCAGCACTACTGGGGGGTTAAAGGAGCAGTTCTTC.

CDR3 bases: TGTGCCAGCTCCCGCGGACAGGACTACGAGCAGTACTTC. Translated: CASSRGQDYEQYF. J is TRBJ2-7 and V is TRBV18; TRBD1 matches 7 bases. Germline V gene sequence: CDR1 KGHSH, CDR2 LQKENI. CDR3 length: 13 amino acids. V dropped 6 bases and J dropped 3; count of bases not matched to a gene: 5.

In nucleotides, the CDR3 is TGTGCCAGCAGCTTAGAATATAGCAATCAGCCCCAGCATTTT. Its protein product is CASSLEYSNQPQHF. The genes are TRBV7-2 and TRBJ1-5; no firm D call. The CDR3 contains 14 residues. With 1 base removed from V and 0 bases from J, the gap between germline ends came to 4 bases. CDR1 SGHTA and CDR2 FQGNSA come from the germline V gene.